This T cell receptor (beta chain) emerged from a study of T cells in Graves' hyperthyroidism and ophthalmopathy. Findings and limits, study-wide: Also found in blood were most expanded thyroid clonotypes above 0.001.

At least ten counts were recorded for this clonotype. The antigen remains undetermined. The CDR3 totals 17 residues. The germline CDR1 and CDR2 sequences are SGHTA and FQGNSA. V dropped 5 bases and J dropped 7; count of bases not matched to a gene: 15. Researchers amplified the TCR beta CDR3 regions from RNA transcripts. The HTBI primer set was used in a first-round RT-PCR of the TCR CDR3. TCRdb passed the multiplex PCR reads through MiXCR, listing each CDR3 protein once. This sample has around 200,000 distinct CDR3 sequences, with around 15% found just once. Investigators excluded patients with uncontrolled infection, other autoimmune disease, pregnancy or lactation. Clinical symptoms, serum thyroxine and TRAb, thyroid ultrasound and orbital computed tomography were used for the diagnoses. Using more than 8 ml of fresh peripheral blood, PBMCs were prepared.

V gene TRBV7-2 combines with J gene TRBJ2-2; TRBD1 agrees at 8 bases. This TCR came from a woman between 50 and 59 years old with Graves' hyperthyroidism. Sequenced input: blood. Here the CDR3 DNA reads TGTGCCAGCAGCATCGTCGGGACAGGCGTCAAAGGCGGGGAGCTGTTTTTT. Encoded protein: CASSIVGTGVKGGELFF.